Detailed here is one TCR beta chain. The entry originates in a study of blood T cell repertoires in COVID-19. Study overall: The United States, Italy and Spain provided the acute and convalescent COVID-19 samples. Sources were T cells, B-cell-depleted T cells, or PBMCs; the material itself was cDNA or gDNA.

The ends were cut back, 5 bases at V and 8 bases at J, with 13 bases in the middle. Germline V gene data show CDR1 as SEHNR and CDR2 as FQNEAQ (reference sequence). This CDR3 region has 13 residues. Libraries were prepared by immunoSEQ multiplex PCR; TCRdb keeps only in-frame clonotypes and omits some of them. The table lists over 250,000 clones, over 75% of them singletons. The sequencing sample was made of peripheral blood. This chain uses TRBV7-9 with TRBJ2-1, with TRBD2 as a possible D gene (5 bases). The receptor was derived from a man aged 50-60 years with active or convalescent COVID-19. The CDR3 DNA reads TGTGCCAGCAGCCGGACTGACCGGGATGAGCAGTTCTTC. The encoded protein is CASSRTDRDEQFF.